The source of this T cell receptor (beta chain) is a study of blood T cells in healthy people across ages. Findings and caveats of the study: Whereas aged donors had fewer naive CD4+ cells, long-lived donors had more of them and higher diversity.

The authors ran a second PCR of about 7 to 12 cycles using a sample-barcoded 5' primer and a J-beta primer mix. CDR3-containing paired-end reads numbered at least 2.5 million in each sample. TCRdb redid the calling of the 5' RACE reads with MiXCR, one entry per CDR3 protein. The data show nearly 800,000 distinct CDR3 sequences, 25% seen once. A word on this clonotype: Its antigen is unknown.

Trimming shortened V by 1 base and J by 5 bases, and 14 bases separated the two germline ends. This CDR3 comprises 14 residues. CDR1 and CDR2 from the germline V gene are SQVTM and ANQGSEA. The same sample was also studied in work on T cells of mothers and their children. According to that study: Three healthy Caucasian mothers served as donors, and their six children did as well. There was no detection of any persistent microchimeric T cell clones.

The chain is built from TRBV29-1 and TRBJ2-5; D remains ambiguous. Sequencing was carried out using blood. This receptor was taken from a boy between 10 and 17 years old in good health. CDR3 DNA sequence: TGCAGCGTTGAAGTTCAGGACCGCCGGGAGACCCAGTACTTC. It is translated as CSVEVQDRRETQYF.